This passage covers 18 T cell receptor beta chains from one sample sequenced in a study of blood T cell repertoires in COVID-19. Clones were sequenced by immunoSEQ multiplex PCR, and TCRdb holds only the in-frame ones, with some missing. This sample has 250,000 to 350,000 clones, with more than 70% found just once. The sequencing input was peripheral blood. These receptors were obtained from a woman under 40 with COVID-19, enrolled during active disease.

The V call is TRBV5-6, the J call TRBJ2-3; 7 positions match TRBD1. Germline CDR1 reads SGHDT; CDR2 reads YYEEEE. This CDR3 comprises 15 residues. With 3 bases clipped from V and 3 bases from J, the junction kept 7 bases outside the gene matches. The chain's CDR3 is CASSSLYRGTDTQYF. CDR3 nucleotide sequence: TGTGCCAGCAGCTCTCTATACAGGGGTACAGATACGCAGTATTTT.

In nucleotides, the CDR3 is TGTGCCAGAAGCTTTTTAGGACTAGCGGGGTACAATGAGCAGTTCTTC. Amino acids: CARSFLGLAGYNEQFF. The chain has TRBV5-3 and TRBJ2-1; 12 positions agree with TRBD2. TRBV5-3 is reported as an ORF; its role is uncertain. This CDR3 is built from 16 residues. Trimming cost V 2 bases and J 4 bases; bases outside gene matches: 4.

The table lists this clone with a count of one. J is TRBJ1-3 and V is TRBV3-1 (or the pseudogene TRBV3-2); perhaps TRBD1 as D (5 bases). CDR3 length: 14 residues. Trimming removed 2 bases from V and 2 bases from J, with 7 bases in between. The germline V gene has CDR1 LGHDT and CDR2 YNNKEL (reference sequence). The CDR3 region is CASSQSRAGNTIYF. The CDR3 DNA sequence: TGTGCCAGCAGCCAAAGCAGGGCTGGAAACACCATATATTTT.

V and J are TRBV5-1 and TRBJ2-3, with 11 bases that match TRBD2. The CDR3 loop spans 17 amino acids. The V gene's germline CDR1 is SGHRS and CDR2 YFSETQ. After removal of 0 bases from V and 9 bases from J, the junction contained 12 bases not matched to a gene. CDR3 nucleotides: TGCGCCAGCAGCTTGGAGTTAGCGGGAGGGCCAAGTGACACGCAGTATTTT. Protein: CASSLELAGGPSDTQYF. The variable domain in full, with the rest retrieved from reference TRBV5-1 and TRBJ2-3, is KAGVTQTPRYLIKTRGQQVTLSCSPISGHRSVSWYQQTPGQGLQFLFEYFSETQRNKGNFPGRFSGRQFSNSRSEMNVSTLELGDSALYLCASSLELAGGPSDTQYFGPGTRLTVL.

For this clone: The identical CDR3 is also encoded by other nucleotide sequences in the sample. The CDR3 is CAWSPGLAGVYEQYF. CDR3 in DNA: TGTGCCTGGAGTCCGGGACTAGCGGGAGTATACGAGCAGTACTTC. The V and J genes are TRBV30 and TRBJ2-7; 14 bases match TRBD2. This CDR3 has 15 residues. V dropped 2 bases and J dropped 4; count of bases not matched to a gene: 4. CDR1 and CDR2 from the germline V gene are GTSNPN and SVGIG (reference sequence). The complete variable domain, with remaining parts taken from reference TRBV30 and TRBJ2-7, reads SQTIHQWPATLVQPVGSPLSLECTVEGTSNPNLYWYRQAAGRGLQLLFYSVGIGQISSEVPQNLSASRPQDRQFILSSKKLLLSDSGFYLCAWSPGLAGVYEQYFGPGTRLTVT.

The J gene is TRBJ1-2, the V gene TRBV7-9, with D unclear. The CDR3 length is 14 residues. V dropped 1 base and J dropped 3 bases, with 9 bases sitting between them. Germline CDR1 and CDR2: SEHNR and FQNEAQ (reference sequence). CDR3 region: CASSLGEGDYGYTF. Written as DNA, the CDR3 is TGTGCCAGCAGCTTAGGGGAGGGCGACTATGGCTACACCTTC.

This rearrangement joins TRBV4-1 to TRBJ2-1, with D tentatively TRBD1 (6 bases). Trimming removed 4 bases at V and 5 bases at J, with 18 bases between. Germline V CDR1 and CDR2: MGHRA, YSYEKL. The CDR3 spans 16 residues. This chain's CDR3 is CASSPLGQRSDNEQFF. The CDR3 DNA is TGCGCCAGCAGCCCCCTCGGACAGCGTAGTGACAATGAGCAGTTCTTC.

To note about this clone: Relative to the germline gene, one junction end is altered; a read error may explain this. The chain couples TRBV6-6 to TRBJ1-5, with no clear D. The CDR3 has 12 residues. Germline V gene data show CDR1 as MNHNY and CDR2 as SVGAGI (reference sequence). This chain's CDR3 is CASSYGNQPQHF. The CDR3 DNA is TGTGCCAGCAGTTACGGCAACCAGCCCCAGCATTTT.

This sequence joins TRBV19 and TRBJ2-7, with TRBD1 matching over 7 bases. V was clipped by 6 bases and J by 2 bases; unmatched bases: 10. The CDR3 covers 15 residues. The germline CDR1 and CDR2 sequences are LNHDA and SQIVND (reference sequence). The CDR3 nucleotides are TGTGCCAGTAGCATGGGACAGTTGCAGACCTACGAGCAGTACTTC. It encodes CASSMGQLQTYEQYF.

The chain is built from TRBV5-5 and TRBJ2-5; a weak D match, TRBD2 (5 bases). Looked up from germline, CDR1 is SGHKS and CDR2 is YYEKEE (reference sequence). The CDR3 has 12 amino acids. V lost 5 bases and J lost 5, with 10 bases in between. CDR3 region: CASSFRGETQYF. CDR3 sequence (DNA): TGTGCCAGCAGTTTTCGGGGTGAGACCCAGTACTTC.

This chain connects TRBV19 to TRBJ2-5, with 7 bases identical to TRBD2. Germline CDR1 reads LNHDA; CDR2 reads SQIVND (reference sequence). Unmatched junction bases numbered 4, after V lost 6 bases and J lost 3 bases. The CDR3 length is 13 residues. The CDR3 region has the DNA TGTGCCAGTAGGAGCGGGGTTAAAGAGACCCAGTACTTC. Residues: CASRSGVKETQYF.

The chain links TRBV3-1 (or the pseudogene TRBV3-2) to TRBJ2-3; D remains ambiguous. There are 15 residues in the CDR3. The V gene lost 1 base and the J gene lost 0 bases, with 8 bases spanning the gap. The germline CDR1 and CDR2 sequences are LGHDT and YNNKEL (reference sequence). The CDR3 DNA follows: TGTGCCAGCAGCCAAGCTCAAACTAGCACAGATACGCAGTATTTT. Its translation is CASSQAQTSTDTQYF.

V and J are TRBV12-5 and TRBJ2-1; 10 nucleotides match TRBD2. V shed 1 base and J 2 bases; nucleotides not matched to a gene: 17. CDR3 length equals 21 residues. Germline assignment: CDR1 LGHNT and CDR2 FRNRAP. The CDR3 spells CASGLAGQALTSGLTYNEQFF. DNA for the CDR3: TGTGCTAGTGGTTTGGCCGGACAGGCCTTGACTAGCGGGCTTACCTACAATGAGCAGTTCTTC.

The chain combines TRBV29-1 with TRBJ1-2, with TRBD1 as a possible D gene (5 bases). Deletions cut 4 bases from V and 3 bases from J, with 12 bases between. This CDR3 has 13 amino acids. Germline V gene data show CDR1 as SQVTM and CDR2 as ANQGSEA. The CDR3 here is CSVVFRDDYGYTF. The CDR3 coding sequence is TGCAGCGTTGTGTTCAGGGATGACTATGGCTACACCTTC.

This chain uses TRBV6-5 with TRBJ2-5; 9 bases line up with TRBD2. Germline V gene sequence: CDR1 MNHEY, CDR2 SVGAGI. V lost 2 bases to trimming and J lost 5 bases; unmatched junction nucleotides: 6. This CDR3 is built from 15 residues. The CDR3 nucleotides are TGTGCCAGCAGTTACGGTAGCGGGAGCGGGGAGACCCAGTACTTC. It translates to CASSYGSGSGETQYF.

The CDR3 spells CASSQGTPSTDTQYF. Here the CDR3 DNA reads TGCGCCAGCAGCCAAGGCACTCCTAGCACAGATACGCAGTATTTT. The J gene is TRBJ2-3, the V gene TRBV4-1, with D unresolved. Germline CDR1 is MGHRA and CDR2 is YSYEKL. V shed 1 base and J shed 0 bases, with 8 bases lying between them. CDR3 length: 15 residues.

The CDR3 loop reads CASTSERGPEAFF. The CDR3 nucleotides read TGCGCCAGCACCTCAGAACGGGGTCCAGAAGCTTTCTTT. The rearrangement joins TRBV4-1 to TRBJ1-1; no reliable D call. The V and J ends lost 7 bases and 8 bases respectively, with 17 bases between them. CDR1 is MGHRA, CDR2 YSYEKL, per germline. This CDR3 region has 13 residues.

The chain links TRBV9 to TRBJ2-7; D ambiguous. The CDR3 contains 14 residues. Trimming took 3 bases from V and 1 from J, leaving 11 bases between them. Germline values: CDR1 SGDLS, CDR2 YYNGEE. DNA for the CDR3: TGTGCCAGCAGCGAATTAGTCAATTCCTACGAGCAGTACTTC. Translated: CASSELVNSYEQYF.